One sample yielded the 11 T cell receptor beta chains listed below, sequenced in a study of T cells in localized non-small cell lung cancer. TCRdb keeps only in-frame clones here, not all; method: immunoSEQ multiplex PCR. In the table there are fewer than 8,500 clones, 70% to 90% of which are singletons. This specimen was peripheral blood, taken before any cancer treatment. These TCRs come from a male donor aged 60 or over with stage III lung adenocarcinoma.

The J gene is TRBJ2-2, the V gene TRBV7-2; D is unresolved. V lost 5 bases, J lost 6 bases, and 4 bases lay in between. Germline V gene lookup returns CDR1 SGHTA and CDR2 FQGNSA. CDR3 size: 11 residues. DNA for the CDR3: TGTGCCAGCAGCGGCGCCGGGGAGCTGTTTTTT. Protein product: CASSGAGELFF. The variable domain in full, completed from reference TRBV7-2 and TRBJ2-2, reads GAGVSQSPSNKVTEKGKDVELRCDPISGHTALYWYRQSLGQGLEFLIYFQGNSAPDKSGLPSDRFSAERTGGSVSTLTIQRTQQEDSAVYLCASSGAGELFFGEGSRLTVL.

The chain employs TRBV5-4 and TRBJ1-2; 8 bases are shared with TRBD1. CDR1 and CDR2 from the germline V gene are SGHNT and YYREEE (reference sequence). The V and J ends lost 3 bases and 2 bases, in that order; junction bases with no gene match: 3. This CDR3 is 14 amino acids long. CDR3 amino acids: CASSSGQENYGYTF. The CDR3 nucleotides read TGTGCCAGCAGCTCGGGACAGGAGAACTATGGCTACACCTTC.

The V and J genes are TRBV7-2 and TRBJ2-3; no firm D call. The V gene lost 3 bases and the J gene lost 2 bases, with 0 bases spanning the gap. There are 11 residues in the CDR3. The germline V gene has CDR1 SGHTA and CDR2 FQGNSA. As DNA, the CDR3 is TGTGCCAGCAGCTTCACAGATACGCAGTATTTT. It translates to CASSFTDTQYF.

This clone was recorded only once. J is TRBJ1-2 and V is TRBV25-1; D remains unclear. V dropped 5 bases and J dropped 8 bases, with 12 bases sitting between them. The CDR3 consists of 12 residues. Germline-derived CDR1 and CDR2 are MGHDK and SYGVNS. The CDR3 loop is CASSRHSGGYTF. The DNA of the CDR3 is TGTGCCAGCAGTCGACATTCGGGGGGCTACACCTTC.

This sequence joins TRBV9 and TRBJ1-2, with a tentative D call TRBD1 (6 bases). Germline V gene lookup returns CDR1 SGDLS and CDR2 YYNGEE. With 3 bases removed from V and 5 bases from J, the gap between germline ends came to 20 bases. CDR3 length equals 16 residues. CDR3 sequence: CASSEETGLNPYGYTF. CDR3 coding DNA: TGTGCCAGCAGCGAGGAGACAGGACTTAACCCTTATGGCTACACCTTC.

This chain uses TRBV29-1 with TRBJ2-7; D is undetermined. The CDR3 sequence is 13 residues long. Trimming pared 4 bases from V and 0 bases from J, leaving 10 bases between. CDR1 SQVTM and CDR2 ANQGSEA come from the germline V gene. This CDR3 is CSVGRRLSYEQYF. CDR3 nucleotide sequence: TGCAGCGTTGGCCGCAGACTCTCCTACGAGCAGTACTTC.

The chain recombines TRBV10-2 with TRBJ1-3; 9 nucleotides line up with TRBD1. The trim removed 4 bases at V and 0 bases at J, leaving 7 bases unmatched. The CDR3 length is 17 residues. Germline CDR1 and CDR2: WSHSY and SAAADI. The CDR3 DNA follows: TGCGCCAGCAGTGCATTAACAGGGGGCACCTCTGGAAACACCATATATTTT. Its protein product is CASSALTGGTSGNTIYF.

CDR3: CASSVGTRDNQPQHF. The CDR3 DNA reads as TGTGCCAGCAGCGTGGGGACTAGAGACAATCAGCCCCAGCATTTT. V is TRBV28 and J is TRBJ1-5; TRBD1 is a possible D gene (5 bases). The CDR3 length is 15 residues. CDR1 and CDR2 from the germline V gene are MDHEN and SYDVKM. Trimming cost V 6 bases and J 3 bases, with 15 bases left between them.

The J gene is TRBJ2-5, the V gene TRBV14; D remains unclear. V was trimmed by 1 base and J by 5 bases, leaving 8 bases between them. Germline V gives CDR1 SGHDN, CDR2 FVKESK. This CDR3 has 13 residues. CDR3 in amino acids: CASSQVPGETQYF. CDR3 bases: TGTGCCAGCAGCCAAGTGCCAGGCGAGACCCAGTACTTC.

The chain has TRBV29-1 and TRBJ1-2; 9 nucleotides align to TRBD1. CDR3 size: 13 residues. The ends lost 5 bases at V and 4 bases at J; junction bases unmatched: 5. The germline V gene encodes CDR1 SQVTM and CDR2 ANQGSEA. The CDR3 spells CSVTGGPFYGYTF. DNA for the CDR3: TGCAGCGTTACAGGGGGCCCCTTCTATGGCTACACCTTC. Complete variable domain (other parts from reference TRBV29-1 and TRBJ1-2): SAVISQKPSRDICQRGTSLTIQCQVDSQVTMMFWYRQQPGQSLTLIATANQGSEATYESGFVIDKFPISRPNLTFSTLTVSNMSPEDSSIYLCSVTGGPFYGYTFGSGTRLTVV.

This sequence joins TRBV18 and TRBJ2-3; tentatively, D is TRBD1 (5 bases). This CDR3 has 15 amino acids. Germline V gene lookup returns CDR1 KGHSH and CDR2 LQKENI. V lost 5 bases, J lost 2 bases, and 14 bases lay in between. The DNA of the CDR3 is TGTGCCAGCTCAACACGACAGTTCGACACAGATACGCAGTATTTT. It codes for CASSTRQFDTDTQYF.